Listed here is a single TCR beta chain. This entry belongs to a study of blood T cell repertoires in COVID-19. Overall study: The United States, Italy and Spain provided the acute and convalescent COVID-19 samples.

Assay: immunoSEQ multiplex PCR; the TCRdb copy retains only in-frame clones and omits some. The profile shows around 62,000 clones, more than 70% of them singletons. The CDR3 spans 17 residues. With V trimmed by 2 bases and J by 3 bases, 10 bases remained unmatched. Germline lookup yields CDR1 LGHDT and CDR2 YNNKEL (reference sequence). Ages ranged from about 18 to 90 years, with residence in 24 US areas. The TCR originated in a woman in her 40s who had recovered from COVID-19. This chain joins TRBV3-1 (or the pseudogene TRBV3-2) and TRBJ2-3, with 8 bases aligning to TRBD2. Sequenced: PBMCs or T cells enriched from blood (not recorded which). CDR3 bases: TGTGCCAGCAGCCAATTTCGGGGGCGGGGGGCGACAGATACGCAGTATTTT. It encodes CASSQFRGRGATDTQYF.